The rows below give T cell receptor beta chains drawn from one sample of a study of control samples from healthy donors and cancer patients. Some clones are missing from TCRdb's copy, which holds only in-frame ones; the method was immunoSEQ multiplex PCR. This sample has about 120,000 clones, with 88% found just once. The source material was blood. These receptors originate from a woman aged 70-85 years in good health. Both conserved end residues are part of each CDR3. A D gene is named only where the DNA matches it firmly. Size is stated for part of the rows, as once, few or many counts, or as a class when the clone is expanded.

cdr3_length,d_call,clone_size,j_call,v_call,cdr3_aa,cdr3_nt
16,-,few,TRBJ2-6,TRBV5-1,CASSLGTLSGANVLTF,TGCGCCAGCAGCTTGGGGACACTCTCTGGGGCCAACGTCCTGACTTTC
13,-,-,TRBJ1-1,TRBV10-1,CASSEGGNQIPFF,TGCGCCAGCAGTGAGGGAGGGAACCAAATTCCTTTCTTT
13,-,-,TRBJ2-1,TRBV12-3/TRBV12-4,CASTRTTWNEQFF,TGTGCCAGCACACGGACCACTTGGAATGAGCAGTTCTTC
14,-,once,TRBJ1-5,TRBV18,CASSLAMGNQPQHF,TGTGCCAGCTCACTAGCGATGGGGAATCAGCCCCAGCATTTT
15,TRBD2,-,TRBJ2-3,TRBV7-3,CASSVGGADTDTQYF,TGTGCCAGCAGTGTCGGGGGGGCGGACACAGATACGCAGTATTTT
13,-,-,TRBJ2-2,TRBV6-5,CASSLSGTGELFF,TGTGCCAGCAGTTTGTCGGGAACCGGGGAGCTGTTTTTT
12,TRBD1,-,TRBJ1-2,TRBV12-3/TRBV12-4,CASSTGGYGYTF,TGTGCCAGCAGCACAGGGGGCTATGGCTACACCTTC
13,-,-,TRBJ1-1,TRBV29-1,CSVHQGGDTEAFF,TGCAGCGTTCACCAAGGGGGGGACACTGAAGCTTTCTTT
12,-,-,TRBJ2-5,TRBV7-9,CASSLNRETQYF,TGTGCCAGCAGCCTGAACCGGGAGACCCAGTACTTC
16,-,-,TRBJ2-7,TRBV27,CASSPRHHGTTFEQYF,TGTGCCAGCAGTCCGCGACATCACGGGACAACCTTCGAGCAGTACTTC
17,TRBD2,few,TRBJ2-3,TRBV7-6,CASSLQAGGLLADTQYF,TGTGCCAGCAGCTTACAAGCGGGGGGCCTTCTGGCGGATACGCAGTATTTT
13,-,-,TRBJ2-5,TRBV2,CASSAARGETQYF,TGTGCCAGCAGCGCCGCCCGCGGGGAGACCCAGTACTTC
14,TRBD2,-,TRBJ2-7,TRBV5-4,CASSPGGLAYEQYF,TGTGCCAGCAGCCCTGGAGGACTAGCCTACGAGCAGTACTTC
13,-,-,TRBJ1-4,TRBV4-2,CASSQDRTWGLFF,TGTGCCAGCAGCCAAGATAGGACTTGGGGACTGTTTTTT
14,-,-,TRBJ2-3,TRBV6-1,CASSETSLVGTQYF,TGTGCCAGCAGTGAAACGAGCCTCGTGGGTACGCAGTATTTT